This TCR beta chain was sequenced for a study of CD8 T cells in Susac syndrome. The V and J ends lost 4 bases and 3 bases, in that order; junction bases with no gene match: 7. The CDR3 has 16 residues. Germline loops: CDR1 SNHLY, CDR2 FYNNEI. Reverse transcription of roughly 0.45 to 1 ug RNA was carried out with random hexamers. TCRdb processed the immunoSEQ multiplex PCR reads anew with MiXCR; each CDR3 protein has one entry. Of some 200,000 distinct CDR3 sequences in the sample, about 94% are singletons; the top ten hold around 0.11%. The material sequenced was CD4+ T cells from PBMCs. This clonotype was obtained from a human donor in good health. The chain recombines TRBV2 with TRBJ1-1, with TRBD1 matching 11 bases. The CDR3 sequence is CASSGRTGGVYTEAFF. The DNA of the CDR3 is TGTGCCAGCAGTGGACGGACAGGGGGCGTTTACACTGAAGCTTTCTTT.